Following are 6 T cell receptor beta chains from one sample sequenced in a study of vaccination and CD4 T cells after COVID-19. The Oncomine TCR Beta short-read assay sequenced DNA from cultured CD4+ T cells. MiXCR, applied by TCRdb to the PCR reads, yields one record per CDR3 protein. Counted here are about 26,000 distinct CDR3 sequences, about three fifths occurring once; the ten biggest clones make up under 6.5%. Treatment defined: approximately 10-day PBMC culture with coronavirus spike peptide pools or control peptides (ViraFEST assay). The antigens for these receptors are not known. The sample consisted of CD4+ T cells from blood, cultured in vitro. All receptors come from a human donor who had recovered from COVID-19.

The genes are TRBV6-1 and TRBJ1-3; D is undetermined. Trimming left V 7 bases short and J 8 bases short, with 21 bases between. Germline V gene lookup returns CDR1 MNHNS and CDR2 SASEGT. The CDR3 is 15 residues long. In DNA, the CDR3 is TGTGCCAGCAAGCGTATCTCCTGGCCCCGAGACACCATATATTTT. It is translated as CASKRISWPRDTIYF.

The chain uses TRBV5-1 and TRBJ1-1; D is ambiguous. V shed 1 base and J shed 1 base, with 5 bases lying between them. The CDR3 spans 13 residues. Germline CDR1 reads SGHRS; CDR2 reads YFSETQ. CDR3 in DNA: TGCGCCAGCAGCTTGACCACGAACACTGAAGCTTTCTTT. It is translated as CASSLTTNTEAFF.

This chain links TRBV15 with TRBJ2-2, with 11 bases aligning to TRBD2. The CDR3 covers 16 residues. Germline V lookup: CDR1 LNHNV, CDR2 YYDKDF (reference sequence). V gave up 7 bases and J gave up 5 bases; unmatched junction bases: 9. Here the CDR3 DNA reads TGTGCCACCACGACAGGTCGACTAGCGGGAACCGGGGAGCTGTTTTTT. It encodes CATTTGRLAGTGELFF.

V gene TRBV28 combines with J gene TRBJ1-2; D gene ambiguous. Trimming removed 2 bases from V and 8 bases from J, with 6 bases in between. The CDR3 sequence is 11 residues long. Germline V lookup: CDR1 MDHEN, CDR2 SYDVKM. For the CDR3, the DNA is TGTGCCAGCAGTTTAAATAGGGGCTACACCTTC. It is translated as CASSLNRGYTF.

The gene calls are TRBV20-1 and TRBJ1-5, with D unclear. In germline, CDR1 is DFQATT, CDR2 SNEGSKA (reference sequence). Between the trimmed V and J ends, which lost 3 bases and 0 bases, there was a span of 3 bases. This CDR3 comprises 12 residues. The CDR3 DNA reads TGCAGTGCTAGGGGTAGCAATCAGCCCCAGCATTTT. Translation gives CSARGSNQPQHF.

This clonotype was found once. The chain is built from TRBV2 and TRBJ2-4; no definite D call. The CDR3 sequence is 12 residues long. Per the germline V gene, CDR1 is SNHLY and CDR2 is FYNNEI. V dropped 6 bases and J dropped 4 bases, with 7 bases sitting between them. Here the CDR3 reads CASRASKNIQYF. DNA for the CDR3: TGTGCCAGCAGGGCCAGTAAAAACATTCAGTACTTC.